The 15 T cell receptor beta chains below were found in one sample sequenced in a study of T cell repertoires in cytomegalovirus infection. One entry per CDR3 protein results from TCRdb running MiXCR on the reads. This sample carries some 680,000 distinct CDR3 sequences, 35% of them seen once, and the ten largest clones take more than 2.5%. Material: PBMCs. All receptors derive from a human donor in good health (CMV status not recorded). Some clones in this sample may be carry-over from other donors' samples.

The chain is built from TRBV6-6 and TRBJ1-4, with a possible D match to TRBD1 (5 bases). Germline V CDR1 and CDR2: MNHNY, SVGAGI (reference sequence). This CDR3 is built from 12 residues. Trimming removed 6 bases at V and 8 bases at J, with 10 bases between. This CDR3 reads CASRGRGEKLFF. CDR3 in DNA: TGTGCCAGCAGAGGACGGGGGGAAAAACTGTTTTTT.

The rearrangement links TRBV7-2 to TRBJ2-5; 8 bases match TRBD2. This CDR3 region has 13 residues. Germline V gene sequence: CDR1 SGHTA, CDR2 FQGNSA. With V trimmed by 5 bases and J by 5 bases, 4 bases remained unmatched. CDR3 protein: CASSRSGTETQYF. As DNA, the CDR3 is TGTGCCAGCAGCCGTAGCGGGACCGAGACCCAGTACTTC. The whole variable domain, remainder taken from reference TRBV7-2 and TRBJ2-5, is GAGVSQSPSNKVTEKGKDVELRCDPISGHTALYWYRQSLGQGLEFLIYFQGNSAPDKSGLPSDRFSAERTGGSVSTLTIQRTQQEDSAVYLCASSRSGTETQYFGPGTRLLVL.

V and J are TRBV5-1 and TRBJ2-7, with TRBD2 matching 10 bases. Germline V lookup: CDR1 SGHRS, CDR2 YFSETQ. Trimming cost V 3 bases and J 3 bases; bases outside gene matches: 12. The CDR3 is 17 amino acids. CDR3 region: CASSSRLAGDDDYEQYF. CDR3 coding DNA: TGCGCCAGCAGCTCTAGACTAGCGGGCGATGATGACTACGAGCAGTACTTC.

This clonotype showed up just a few times. The rearrangement links TRBV6-1 to TRBJ2-7; perhaps TRBD1 as D (6 bases). Germline V lookup: CDR1 MNHNS, CDR2 SASEGT. The CDR3 loop spans 14 amino acids. V dropped 6 bases and J dropped 6 bases, with 18 bases sitting between them. CDR3 loop: CASRAPGGEAEQYF. The CDR3 DNA sequence: TGTGCCAGCAGAGCGCCTGGGGGCGAGGCCGAGCAGTACTTC.

The chain combines TRBV10-3 with TRBJ1-5, with D perhaps TRBD1 (5 bases). CDR1 and CDR2 (germline): ENHRY, SYGVKD. There are 13 residues in the CDR3. V lost 8 bases and J 1 base, leaving 9 bases between the germline ends. This CDR3 reads CAISRASNQPQHF. CDR3 DNA sequence: TGTGCCATCTCCAGGGCGAGCAATCAGCCCCAGCATTTT.

This clonotype was recorded many times. The rearrangement links TRBV7-6 to TRBJ2-5; TRBD2 aligns across 7 bases. With V trimmed by 2 bases and J by 4 bases, 7 bases remained unmatched. This CDR3 comprises 15 residues. Germline assignment: CDR1 SGHVS and CDR2 FNYEAQ. CDR3 residues: CASSLTNLAGETQYF. Written as DNA, the CDR3 is TGTGCCAGCAGCTTAACCAACTTAGCGGGAGAGACCCAGTACTTC.

This clonotype was detected ten times or more. The V and J genes are TRBV7-2 and TRBJ2-7, with 12 bases that match TRBD2. Germline values: CDR1 SGHTA, CDR2 FQGNSA. CDR3 size: 16 residues. Trimming removed 5 bases from V and 0 bases from J; junction bases left unmatched: 5. CDR3 region: CASSIWTSGTSYEQYF. The CDR3 coding sequence is TGTGCCAGCAGCATATGGACTAGCGGGACCTCCTACGAGCAGTACTTC.

This clonotype has only a few counts. J is TRBJ1-1 and V is TRBV20-1; TRBD1 might be the D (6 bases). V shed 3 bases and J shed 2 bases, with 10 bases lying between them. CDR1 and CDR2 (germline): DFQATT, SNEGSKA (reference sequence). This CDR3 is 13 amino acids long. CDR3 in amino acids: CSASTGSNTEAFF. CDR3 DNA: TGCAGTGCTAGCACAGGGAGTAACACTGAAGCTTTCTTT.

This sequence joins TRBV4-1 and TRBJ1-2, with D perhaps matching TRBD1 (5 bases). V was trimmed by 5 bases and J by 2 bases, leaving 15 bases between them. The CDR3 runs 15 residues. In germline, CDR1 is MGHRA, CDR2 YSYEKL. CDR3 amino acids: CASSTRQTDNYGYTF. For the CDR3, the DNA is TGCGCCAGCAGCACTAGACAGACCGACAACTATGGCTACACCTTC.

The chain combines TRBV28 with TRBJ2-3, with 9 bases matching TRBD2. Per germline, CDR1 MDHEN and CDR2 SYDVKM. Trimming removed 3 bases from V and 4 bases from J; junction bases left unmatched: 8. The CDR3 sequence is 16 residues long. The CDR3 region has the DNA TGTGCCAGCAGTTTCCCGACTAGCGGAAGGGCAGATACGCAGTATTTT. It specifies CASSFPTSGRADTQYF.

A few counts support this clonotype. The CDR3 nucleotides are TGTGCCAGCAGTTTATCCGGGACAGGGGGCTACTATGGCTACACCTTC. Translating gives CASSLSGTGGYYGYTF. The chain combines TRBV28 with TRBJ1-2; 12 bases map to TRBD1. The V gene end was trimmed by 1 base and the J gene end by 3 bases; junction bases not matched to a gene: 3. The CDR3 loop spans 16 amino acids. Germline CDR1 MDHEN, CDR2 SYDVKM.

The chain employs TRBV29-1 and TRBJ1-5; TRBD1 aligns across 10 bases. Trimming at V came to 5 bases and at J to 7 bases, leaving 14 bases not matched to a gene. This CDR3 contains 16 residues. Germline values: CDR1 SQVTM, CDR2 ANQGSEA. The CDR3 loop reads CSVTTPGTGVEQPQHF. The CDR3 DNA is TGCAGCGTTACCACCCCTGGGACAGGGGTGGAACAGCCCCAGCATTTT.

This chain joins TRBV5-6 and TRBJ2-5, with 14 bases fitting TRBD2. The CDR3 extends over 15 amino acids. Trimming at V came to 4 bases and at J to 5 bases, leaving 4 bases not matched to a gene. In germline, CDR1 is SGHDT, CDR2 YYEEEE. The CDR3: CASSMGLAGDETQYF. DNA for the CDR3: TGTGCCAGCAGCATGGGACTAGCGGGAGATGAGACCCAGTACTTC.

This clonotype was counted a few times. The chain is built from TRBV19 and TRBJ1-1, with a tentative D call TRBD1 (6 bases). This CDR3 has 15 amino acids. Germline V gives CDR1 LNHDA, CDR2 SQIVND (reference sequence). The V and J ends lost 8 bases and 2 bases respectively, with 18 bases between them. CDR3 protein: CASPPSRTVNTEAFF. The CDR3 nucleotides read TGTGCCAGTCCCCCTTCCAGGACAGTAAACACTGAAGCTTTCTTT.

The V and J genes are TRBV3-1 and TRBJ2-1; 9 bases match TRBD2. Germline CDR1 reads LGHDT; CDR2 reads YNNKEL (reference sequence). CDR3 length: 14 amino acids. Losses at the gene ends were 4 bases for V and 6 bases for J; bases not matched to a gene: 4. The CDR3 spells CASSPGLAINEQFF. Written as DNA, the CDR3 is TGTGCCAGCAGCCCAGGACTAGCGATCAATGAGCAGTTCTTC.